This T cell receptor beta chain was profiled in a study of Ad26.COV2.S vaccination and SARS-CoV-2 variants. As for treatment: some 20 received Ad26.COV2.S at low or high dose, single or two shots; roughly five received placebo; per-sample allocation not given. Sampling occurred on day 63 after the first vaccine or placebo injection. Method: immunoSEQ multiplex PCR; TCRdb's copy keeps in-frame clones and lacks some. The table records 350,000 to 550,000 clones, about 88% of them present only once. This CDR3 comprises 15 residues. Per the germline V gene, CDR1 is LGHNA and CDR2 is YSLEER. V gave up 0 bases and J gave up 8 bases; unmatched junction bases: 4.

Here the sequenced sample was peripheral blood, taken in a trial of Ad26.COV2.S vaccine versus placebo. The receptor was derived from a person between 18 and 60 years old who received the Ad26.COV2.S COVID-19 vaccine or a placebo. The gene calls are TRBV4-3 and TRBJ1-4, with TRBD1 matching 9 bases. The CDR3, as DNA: TGCGCCAGCAGCCAAGATAGGACAGGGGCCGAAAAACTGTTTTTT. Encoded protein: CASSQDRTGAEKLFF.